What follows are 3 T cell receptor beta chains derived from one specimen sequenced in a study of early T cells in non-severe SARS-CoV-2 infection. TCRdb re-called the 5' RACE reads through MiXCR, storing one row per CDR3 protein. This table holds about 77,000 distinct CDR3 sequences, around a tenth found once. The sequenced sample was whole blood. The receptors were sampled from an adult who was a healthcare worker with PCR-confirmed SARS-CoV-2 infection or an uninfected control (not recorded which).

This clonotype was recorded many times. This rearrangement joins TRBV6-6 to TRBJ2-5, with 7 positions matching TRBD2. This CDR3 region has 14 residues. Unmatched junction bases numbered 8, after V lost 7 bases and J lost 3 bases. Germline V gene lookup returns CDR1 MNHNY and CDR2 SVGAGI (reference sequence). The CDR3 protein is CASTPGGSEETQYF. The DNA for the CDR3 is TGTGCCAGCACCCCCGGCGGGAGCGAAGAGACCCAGTACTTC.

This clonotype was found a few times. The chain combines TRBV6-5 with TRBJ2-6, with D possibly matching TRBD2 (6 bases). Germline V gives CDR1 MNHEY, CDR2 SVGAGI. The CDR3 is 18 amino acids. V gave up 6 bases and J gave up 0 bases, with 18 bases separating them. The CDR3 here is CASRLTMGGISGANVLTF. The DNA for the CDR3 is TGTGCCAGCAGACTGACGATGGGGGGAATCTCTGGGGCCAACGTCCTGACTTTC.

This clonotype came up many times. This CDR3 reads CSARVGSAGNTIYF. CDR3 nucleotide sequence: TGCAGTGCTAGAGTGGGGTCGGCTGGAAACACCATATATTTT. The chain carries TRBV20-1 and TRBJ1-3; D remains unclear. The V gene lost 1 base and the J gene lost 2 bases, with 9 bases spanning the gap. Germline values: CDR1 DFQATT, CDR2 SNEGSKA (reference sequence). The CDR3 covers 14 residues.